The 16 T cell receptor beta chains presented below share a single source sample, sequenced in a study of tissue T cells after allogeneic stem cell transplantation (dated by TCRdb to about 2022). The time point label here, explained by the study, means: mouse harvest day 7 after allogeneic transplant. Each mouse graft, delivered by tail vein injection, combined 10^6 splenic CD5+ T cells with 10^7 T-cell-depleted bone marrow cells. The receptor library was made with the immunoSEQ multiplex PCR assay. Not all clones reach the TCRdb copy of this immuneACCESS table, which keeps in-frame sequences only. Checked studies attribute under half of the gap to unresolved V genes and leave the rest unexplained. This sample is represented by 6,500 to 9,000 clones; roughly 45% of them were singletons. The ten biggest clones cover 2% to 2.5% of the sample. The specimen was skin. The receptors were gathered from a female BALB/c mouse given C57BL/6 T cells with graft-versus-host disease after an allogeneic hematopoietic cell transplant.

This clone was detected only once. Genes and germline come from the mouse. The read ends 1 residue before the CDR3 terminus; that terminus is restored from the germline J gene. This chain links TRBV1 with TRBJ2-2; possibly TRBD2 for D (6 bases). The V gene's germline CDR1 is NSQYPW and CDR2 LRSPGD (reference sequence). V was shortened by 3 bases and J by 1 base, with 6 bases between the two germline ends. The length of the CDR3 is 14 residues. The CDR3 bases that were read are TGCACCTGCAGTGCGGGACTAAACACCGGGCAGCTCTAC. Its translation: CTCSAGLNTGQLY. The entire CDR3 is CTCSAGLNTGQLYF.

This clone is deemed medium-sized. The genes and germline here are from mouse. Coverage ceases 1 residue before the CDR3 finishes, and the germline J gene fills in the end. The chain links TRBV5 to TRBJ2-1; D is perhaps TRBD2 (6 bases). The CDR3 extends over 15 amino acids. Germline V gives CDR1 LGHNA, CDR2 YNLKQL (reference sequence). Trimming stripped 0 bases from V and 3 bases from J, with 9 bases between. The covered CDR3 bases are TGTGCCAGCAGCCAAGATCCCTGGGGCTATGCTGAGCAGTTC. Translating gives CASSQDPWGYAEQF. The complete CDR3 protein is CASSQDPWGYAEQFF.

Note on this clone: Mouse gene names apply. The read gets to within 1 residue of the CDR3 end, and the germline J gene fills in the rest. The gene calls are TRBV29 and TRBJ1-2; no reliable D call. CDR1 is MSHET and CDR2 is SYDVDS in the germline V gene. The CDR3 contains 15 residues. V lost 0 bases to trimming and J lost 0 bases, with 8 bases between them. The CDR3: CASSLSPRANSDYTF. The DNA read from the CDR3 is TGTGCTAGCAGTTTATCCCCCAGAGCAAACTCCGACTACACC.

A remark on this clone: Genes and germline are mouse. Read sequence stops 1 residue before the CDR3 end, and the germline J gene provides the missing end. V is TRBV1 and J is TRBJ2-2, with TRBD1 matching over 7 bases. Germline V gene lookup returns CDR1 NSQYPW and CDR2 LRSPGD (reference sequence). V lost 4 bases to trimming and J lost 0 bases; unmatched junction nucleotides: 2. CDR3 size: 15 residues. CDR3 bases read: TGCACCTGCAGTGTAGGACAGGCAAACACCGGGCAGCTCTAC. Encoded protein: CTCSVGQANTGQLY. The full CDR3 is CTCSVGQANTGQLYF. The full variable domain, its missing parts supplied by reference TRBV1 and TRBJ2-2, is VTLLEQNPRWRLVPRGQAVNLRCILKNSQYPWMSWYQQDLQKQLQWLFTLRSPGDKEVKSLPGADYLATRVTDTELRLQVANMSQGRTLYCTCSVGQANTGQLYFGEGSKLTVL.

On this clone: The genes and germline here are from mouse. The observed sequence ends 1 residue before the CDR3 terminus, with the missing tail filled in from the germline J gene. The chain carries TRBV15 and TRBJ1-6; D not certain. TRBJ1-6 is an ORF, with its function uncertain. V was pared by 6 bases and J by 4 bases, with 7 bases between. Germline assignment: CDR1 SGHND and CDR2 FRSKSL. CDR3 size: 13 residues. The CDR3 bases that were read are TGTGCCAGCAGGGCGGGGTATAATTCGCCCCTCTAC. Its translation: CASRAGYNSPLY. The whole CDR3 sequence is CASRAGYNSPLYF.

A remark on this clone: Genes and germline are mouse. CDR3 region: CASSQTTGNTLYF. Incomplete CDR3 DNA: TGTGCCAGCAGCCAAACAACTGGAAATACGCTCTAT. The rearrangement links TRBV5 to TRBJ1-3; D is ambiguous. The sequence runs out 1 residue before the end of the CDR3; the remainder is reconstructed from the germline J gene. This CDR3 spans 13 amino acids. V dropped 2 bases and J dropped 2 bases, with 4 bases sitting between them. Germline lookup yields CDR1 LGHNA and CDR2 YNLKQL (reference sequence).

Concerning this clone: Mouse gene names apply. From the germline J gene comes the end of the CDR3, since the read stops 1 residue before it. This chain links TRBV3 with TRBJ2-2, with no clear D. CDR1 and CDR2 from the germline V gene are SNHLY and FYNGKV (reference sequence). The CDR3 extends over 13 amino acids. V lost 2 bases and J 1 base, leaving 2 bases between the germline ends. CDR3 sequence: CASSLQNTGQLYF. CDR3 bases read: TGTGCCAGCAGCTTACAAAACACCGGGCAGCTCTAC.

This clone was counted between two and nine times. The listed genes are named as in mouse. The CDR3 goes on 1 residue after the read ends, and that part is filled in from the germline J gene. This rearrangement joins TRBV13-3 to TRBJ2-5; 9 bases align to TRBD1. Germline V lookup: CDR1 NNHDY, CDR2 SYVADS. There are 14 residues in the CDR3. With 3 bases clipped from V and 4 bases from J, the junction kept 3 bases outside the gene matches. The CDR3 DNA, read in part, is TGTGCCAGCAGTGGAGGGGACAGGGAAGACACCCAGTAC. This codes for CASSGGDREDTQY. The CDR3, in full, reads CASSGGDREDTQYF.

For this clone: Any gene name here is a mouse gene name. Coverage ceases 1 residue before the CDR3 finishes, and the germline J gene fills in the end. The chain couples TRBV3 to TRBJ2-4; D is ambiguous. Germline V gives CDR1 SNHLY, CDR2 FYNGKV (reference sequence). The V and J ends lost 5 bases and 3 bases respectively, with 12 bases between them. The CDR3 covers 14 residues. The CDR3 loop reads CASSLRLLQNTLYF. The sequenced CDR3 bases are TGTGCCAGCAGCCTGAGACTCCTACAAAACACCTTGTAC.

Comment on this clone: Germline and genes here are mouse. The CDR3 region is CASSPTTHSGNTLYF. CDR3 bases read: TGTGCCAGCAGCCCCACGACACATTCTGGAAATACGCTCTAT. V gene TRBV14 combines with J gene TRBJ1-3; D is uncertain. The read halts 1 residue ahead of the CDR3 end, with the missing end drawn from the germline J gene. The germline V gene encodes CDR1 SGHDT and CDR2 FRDEAV. Trimming removed 5 bases at V and 0 bases at J, with 12 bases between. There are 15 residues in the CDR3.

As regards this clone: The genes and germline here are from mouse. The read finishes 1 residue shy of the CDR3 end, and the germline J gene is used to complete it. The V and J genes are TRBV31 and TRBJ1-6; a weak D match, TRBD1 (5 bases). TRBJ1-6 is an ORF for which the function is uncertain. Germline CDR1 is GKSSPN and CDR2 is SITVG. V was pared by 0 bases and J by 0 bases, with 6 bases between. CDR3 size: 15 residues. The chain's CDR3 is CAWSLGHSYNSPLYF. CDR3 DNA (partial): TGTGCCTGGAGTCTAGGACATTCCTATAATTCGCCCCTCTAC.

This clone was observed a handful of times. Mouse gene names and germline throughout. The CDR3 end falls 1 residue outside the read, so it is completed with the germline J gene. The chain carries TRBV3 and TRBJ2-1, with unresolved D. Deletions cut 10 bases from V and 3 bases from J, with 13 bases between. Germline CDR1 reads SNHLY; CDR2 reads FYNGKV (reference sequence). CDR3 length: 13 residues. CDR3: CATQDGIYAEQFF. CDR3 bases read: TGTGCCACCCAGGACGGAATCTATGCTGAGCAGTTC.

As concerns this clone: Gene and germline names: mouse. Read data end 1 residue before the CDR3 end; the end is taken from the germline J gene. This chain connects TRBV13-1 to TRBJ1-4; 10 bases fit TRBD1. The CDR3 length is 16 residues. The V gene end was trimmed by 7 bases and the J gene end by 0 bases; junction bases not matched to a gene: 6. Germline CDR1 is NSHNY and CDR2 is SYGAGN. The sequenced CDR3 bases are TGTGCCAGCTCTCCCGGGACAGGGGTTTCCAACGAAAGATTATTT. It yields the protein CASSPGTGVSNERLF. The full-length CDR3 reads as CASSPGTGVSNERLFF.

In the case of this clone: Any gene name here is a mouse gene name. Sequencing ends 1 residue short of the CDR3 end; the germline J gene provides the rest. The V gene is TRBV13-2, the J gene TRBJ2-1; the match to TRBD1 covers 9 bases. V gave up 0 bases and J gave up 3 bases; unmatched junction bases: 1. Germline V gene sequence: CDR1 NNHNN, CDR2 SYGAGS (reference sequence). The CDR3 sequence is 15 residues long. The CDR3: CASGDVGQGYAEQFF. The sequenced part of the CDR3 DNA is TGTGCCAGCGGTGATGTGGGACAGGGCTATGCTGAGCAGTTC.

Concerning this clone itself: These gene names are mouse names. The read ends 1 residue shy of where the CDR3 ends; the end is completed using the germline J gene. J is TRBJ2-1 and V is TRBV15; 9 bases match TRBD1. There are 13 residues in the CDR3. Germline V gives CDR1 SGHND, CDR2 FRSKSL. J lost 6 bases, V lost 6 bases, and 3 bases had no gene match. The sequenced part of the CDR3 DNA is TGTGCCAGCAGCAGACAGGGGGTTGCTGAGCAGTTC. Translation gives CASSRQGVAEQF. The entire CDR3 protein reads CASSRQGVAEQFF.

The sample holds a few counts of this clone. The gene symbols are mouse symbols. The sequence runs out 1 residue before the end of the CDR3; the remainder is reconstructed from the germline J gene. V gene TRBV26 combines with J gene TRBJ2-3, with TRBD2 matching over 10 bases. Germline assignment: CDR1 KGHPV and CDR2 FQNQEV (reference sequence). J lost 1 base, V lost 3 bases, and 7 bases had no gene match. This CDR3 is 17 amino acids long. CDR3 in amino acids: CASSLFLGGLGAETLYF. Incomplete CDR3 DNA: TGTGCCAGCAGTCTTTTTCTGGGGGGGCTGGGTGCAGAAACGCTGTAT. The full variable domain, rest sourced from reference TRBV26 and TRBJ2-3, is NSKVIQTPRYLVKGQGQKAKMRCIPEKGHPVVFWYQQNKNNEFKFLINFQNQEVLQQIDMTEKRFSAECPSNSPCSLEIQSSEAGDSALYLCASSLFLGGLGAETLYFGSGTRLTVL.